This T cell receptor (beta chain) was found in a study of blood T cell repertoires in COVID-19. Overall study context: The United States, Italy and Spain supplied acute and convalescent COVID-19 samples.

This table comes from immunoSEQ multiplex PCR, and its TCRdb copy is limited to in-frame clones, with some not included. The sample carries about 240,000 clones, 75% to 90% recorded once. The CDR3 extends over 15 amino acids. Trimming at V came to 2 bases and at J to 5 bases, leaving 7 bases not matched to a gene. Germline V lookup: CDR1 MNHEY, CDR2 SVGAGI. The receptor was derived from a woman aged 55-69 years with active or convalescent COVID-19. This chain links TRBV6-5 with TRBJ2-5, with 8 bases lining up with TRBD2. Sequenced material: peripheral blood. The CDR3 bases are TGTGCCAGCAGTTACGGTACGGGGGGGCTGGAGACCCAGTACTTC. Its translation is CASSYGTGGLETQYF.